These T cell receptor beta chains were read from a single sample in a study of blood T cell repertoires in COVID-19. The table came from immunoSEQ multiplex PCR; TCRdb's copy has only in-frame clones and leaves some out. The repertoire holds around 91,000 clones, with under 85% as singletons. Sequenced material: peripheral blood. The receptors originated from a human donor in a cohort sampled during active COVID-19. Both conserved end residues are trimmed from each CDR3. The D gene is left open where the match is weak.

. TRBV6-5 ASSYGPATEAF
. TRBV7-2 ASSRVASAYEQY
TRBD2 TRBV28 ASSSPGGYNEQF
. TRBV30 AWSGPGTQNQPQH
TRBD1 TRBV5-6 ASSLVGTGGNEQF
TRBD1 TRBV15 ATSREDRGDYEQY
. TRBV27 ASSLQKTNEKLF
. TRBV14 ASSQHTNYGYT
. TRBV2 ASSHSRIQY
. TRBV5-1 ASSFTGDTGELF
. TRBV19 ASSIRLDLYNEQF
. TRBV3-1/TRBV3-2 ASSPLAVYNEQF
TRBD1 TRBV7-2 ASSYTGTGGLETQY
. TRBV6-4 ASRTTGRGGNTIY
TRBD1 TRBV29-1 TSDRARQETQY
TRBD1 TRBV5-1 ASSPTGGGTEAF
. TRBV12-5 ASGLRIAGQTDTQY
TRBD1 TRBV9 ASSLQGPSDTQY
. TRBV7-3 ASSLATGPQGRETQY
. TRBV11-2 ASSSEGAGDTQY
. TRBV28 ASSPLRTDTQY
TRBD2 TRBV4-1 ASSQDRTSGRAGGEQF
. TRBV6-2/TRBV6-3 ASSLALYNEQF
TRBD1 TRBV6-6 ASSYGTGGHEQY
. TRBV7-3 ASSPETMISYEQY
. TRBV30 ALGAGGHGDTQY
TRBD2 TRBV7-2 ASSPSLAGPSYNEQF
. TRBV6-2/TRBV6-3 ASSYSGDYYEQY
. TRBV7-9 ASSLGSGGANVLT
TRBD2 TRBV5-1 ASRENLAGQETQY
. TRBV9 ASSVSLPSYNEQF
. TRBV5-4 AGEGDTGELF
. TRBV27 ASSPDGEGQY
. TRBV7-8 ASSLERVLMNTEAF
. TRBV4-1 ASSQLPTGVLSYEQY
. TRBV12-2 ASRPTPGQGAVCRSYEQY
. TRBV28 ASSRPDSNEAF
TRBD1 TRBV6-5 ASSYDRDSSYEQY
TRBD1 TRBV25-1 ASGRTGGYNEQF
TRBD2 TRBV5-4 ASSLGGTSGGEAY
. TRBV5-1 ASSADGGTGNTIY
TRBD2 TRBV11-2 ASSQRGLQETQY
TRBD2 TRBV7-2 ASSLFLAGGTGELF
. TRBV7-3 ASSLTGWGRTEAF
. TRBV7-2 ASSLRRLDSLAIY
TRBD2 TRBV19 ASSLLAGASTDTQY
. TRBV7-3 ASSLNREHYGYT
. TRBV30 AWAGQNTGELF
TRBD1 TRBV10-1 ASSEWGQGAYGPVEQY
. TRBV6-5 ASTLRGGGYT
. TRBV5-4 ASQSLEGNYEQY
. TRBV29-1 SFTSPGYYNEQF